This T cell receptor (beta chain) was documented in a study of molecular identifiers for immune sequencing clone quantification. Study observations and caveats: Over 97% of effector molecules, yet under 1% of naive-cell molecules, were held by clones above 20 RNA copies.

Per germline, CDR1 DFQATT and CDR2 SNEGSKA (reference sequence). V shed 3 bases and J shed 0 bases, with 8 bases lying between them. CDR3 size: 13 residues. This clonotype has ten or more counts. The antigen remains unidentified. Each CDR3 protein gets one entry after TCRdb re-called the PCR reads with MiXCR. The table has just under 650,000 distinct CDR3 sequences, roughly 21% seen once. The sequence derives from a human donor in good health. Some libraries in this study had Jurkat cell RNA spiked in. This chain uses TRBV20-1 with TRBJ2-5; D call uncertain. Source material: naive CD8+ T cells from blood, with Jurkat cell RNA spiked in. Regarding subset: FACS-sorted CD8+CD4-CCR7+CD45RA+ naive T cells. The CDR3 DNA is TGCAGTGCTAGGACCAGGTACCAAGAGACCCAGTACTTC. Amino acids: CSARTRYQETQYF.